Sequencing of this T cell receptor (beta chain) was carried out in a study of cytomegalovirus exposure and HLA in healthy donors. Study results and caveats: CMV antigen specificity was confirmed in vitro for a few CMV-associated chains. Donor immune exposure was known only as CMV serostatus. TCR beta V- and J-gene trimming, according to a later analysis, was linked to a missense DCLRE1C variant.

Germline V gene sequence: CDR1 MNHNS, CDR2 SASEGT. With 0 bases removed from V and 15 bases from J, the gap between germline ends came to 15 bases. CDR3 size: 13 residues. The PCR ran on 60 Vbeta and 13 Jbeta primers. Assay: immunoSEQ multiplex PCR; the TCRdb copy retains only in-frame clones and omits some. Its clone listing holds about 130,000 clones. Participants comprised healthy donors of bone marrow. To note about this clone: Its antigen is currently unknown.

The V gene is TRBV6-1, the J gene TRBJ1-5, with D perhaps TRBD1 (5 bases). Sequences were obtained from PBMCs. This sequence originates from a man aged 18 to 29 in good health and CMV-seronegative. CDR3 residues: CASSEARGLYPHF. The DNA of the CDR3 is TGTGCCAGCAGTGAAGCTAGGGGCCTTTACCCGCATTTT.